A single sample gave rise to the 28 T cell receptor beta chains below, sequenced in a study of cytomegalovirus exposure and HLA in healthy donors. The method was immunoSEQ multiplex PCR; TCRdb's version includes in-frame clones alone and lacks a portion of them. The profile shows about 140,000 clones, roughly nine tenths of them singletons. Sequenced: PBMCs. The receptor set was obtained from a man between 18 and 29 years old in good health and CMV-seronegative.

Of note for this clone: This sample also contains other DNA sequences that code for the same CDR3. The chain is built from TRBV6-6 and TRBJ2-7; 9 nucleotides match TRBD2. The CDR3 length is 15 residues. V was clipped by 0 bases and J by 2 bases; unmatched bases: 2. Germline CDR1 MNHNY, CDR2 SVGAGI (reference sequence). The CDR3 is CASSYSSGGTYEQYF. DNA for the CDR3: TGTGCCAGCAGTTACTCCAGCGGGGGGACCTACGAGCAGTACTTC.

The V and J genes are TRBV27 and TRBJ2-5; the D gene is possibly TRBD1 (6 bases). V was clipped by 7 bases and J by 1 base, with 19 bases between them. Germline lookup yields CDR1 MNHEY and CDR2 SMNVEV (reference sequence). CDR3 length: 16 amino acids. The DNA for the CDR3 is TGTGCCAGCAAACTAAACAGGGTCCTGGCCCAAGAGACCCAGTACTTC. The encoded protein is CASKLNRVLAQETQYF.

The J gene is TRBJ2-7, the V gene TRBV14; a weak D match, TRBD2 (6 bases). The ends were cut back, 1 base at V and 3 bases at J, with 13 bases in the middle. The V gene's germline CDR1 is SGHDN and CDR2 FVKESK. The CDR3 runs to 15 residues. CDR3 loop: CASSQGRGSSYEQYF. The CDR3 DNA sequence: TGTGCCAGCAGCCAAGGGCGGGGCTCCAGCTACGAGCAGTACTTC. The full variable domain, completed using reference TRBV14 and TRBJ2-7, is EAGVTQFPSHSVIEKGQTVTLRCDPISGHDNLYWYRRVMGKEIKFLLHFVKESKQDESGMPNNRFLAERTGGTYSTLKVQPAELEDSGVYFCASSQGRGSSYEQYFGPGTRLTVT.

V is TRBV18 and J is TRBJ2-1, with 13 bases that match TRBD2. CDR3 length: 18 amino acids. The ends lost 6 bases at V and 4 bases at J; junction bases unmatched: 12. From germline, CDR1 is KGHSH and CDR2 LQKENI. CDR3 nucleotide sequence: TGTGCCAGCTCTACGACTAGCGGGGGGCCCTCCCCATACAATGAGCAGTTCTTC. Translating gives CASSTTSGGPSPYNEQFF. Full variable domain (rest looked up from reference TRBV18 and TRBJ2-1): NAGVMQNPRHLVRRRGQEARLRCSPMKGHSHVYWYRQLPEEGLKFMVYLQKENIIDESGMPKERFSAEFPKEGPSILRIQQVVRGDSAAYFCASSTTSGGPSPYNEQFFGPGTRLTVL.

This clone was counted only a few times. The J gene is TRBJ1-3, the V gene TRBV6-6; D unclear. The CDR3 length is 12 residues. The V gene's germline CDR1 is MNHNY and CDR2 SVGAGI (reference sequence). V lost 2 bases and J lost 7, with 6 bases in between. The CDR3 region has the DNA TGTGCCAGCAGTTACCCTCCCAACACCATATATTTT. Translating it yields CASSYPPNTIYF.

The sample holds one count of this clone. The chain employs TRBV12-5 and TRBJ1-2, with 7 positions matching TRBD1. V was pared by 3 bases and J by 10 bases, with 17 bases of the junction left unmatched. Germline CDR1 reads LGHNT; CDR2 reads FRNRAP. The CDR3 extends over 16 amino acids. CDR3 nucleotides: TGTGCTAGTGGTTTCCTCCGGAAGGACAGGACGGGCCTCTACACCTTC. Protein product: CASGFLRKDRTGLYTF.

The chain joins TRBV27 to TRBJ2-5; weak D call: TRBD2 (5 bases). Germline V CDR1 and CDR2: MNHEY, SMNVEV (reference sequence). This CDR3 is built from 15 residues. V was clipped by 3 bases and J by 4 bases, with 15 bases between them. Here the CDR3 DNA reads TGTGCCAGCAGTTTTCTTGGTGAGGGCCCAGAGACCCAGTACTTC. It yields the protein CASSFLGEGPETQYF.

This sequence joins TRBV20-1 and TRBJ2-7; weak D call: TRBD1 (5 bases). The CDR3 loop spans 11 amino acids. Germline lookup yields CDR1 DFQATT and CDR2 SNEGSKA (reference sequence). The V end lost 4 bases, the J end lost 2 bases, and 6 bases lay between the germline ends. The CDR3, as DNA: TGCAGTGCTAAGGACACCTACGAGCAGTACTTC. Its translation: CSAKDTYEQYF.

V and J are TRBV5-1 and TRBJ1-1; tentative D call: TRBD1 (6 bases). This CDR3 is built from 15 residues. Germline V gene sequence: CDR1 SGHRS, CDR2 YFSETQ. V lost 0 bases to trimming and J lost 0 bases, with 9 bases between them. CDR3 sequence: CASSLGTEMNTEAFF. The CDR3 region has the DNA TGCGCCAGCAGCTTGGGGACAGAAATGAACACTGAAGCTTTCTTT.

This sequence joins TRBV11-2 and TRBJ2-7; D remains unclear. In germline, CDR1 is SGHAT, CDR2 FQNNGV. Trimming stripped 1 base from V and 4 bases from J, with 8 bases between. This CDR3 is built from 13 residues. The CDR3: CASSLVPEYEQYF. The CDR3 DNA follows: TGTGCCAGCAGCTTAGTACCGGAGTACGAGCAGTACTTC.

The chain joins TRBV11-3 to TRBJ2-5, with TRBD2 matching over 10 bases. Germline CDR1 reads SGHNT; CDR2 reads YENEEA. There are 15 residues in the CDR3. Losses at the gene ends were 5 bases for V and 0 bases for J; bases not matched to a gene: 3. CDR3 in amino acids: CASSAAGGYQETQYF. CDR3 coding DNA: TGTGCCAGCAGCGCAGCGGGAGGGTACCAAGAGACCCAGTACTTC. Drawing the rest from reference TRBV11-3 and TRBJ2-5, the complete variable domain is EAGVVQSPRYKIIEKKQPVAFWCNPISGHNTLYWYLQNLGQGPELLIRYENEEAVDDSQLPKDRFSAERLKGVDSTLKIQPAELGDSAVYLCASSAAGGYQETQYFGPGTRLLVL.

V and J are TRBV27 and TRBJ2-2; D perhaps matches TRBD2 (6 bases). This CDR3 contains 15 residues. CDR1 is MNHEY and CDR2 is SMNVEV in the germline V gene (reference sequence). Trimming removed 6 bases from V and 4 bases from J, with 15 bases in between. This CDR3 reads CASRIRRGGTGELFF. Written as DNA, the CDR3 is TGTGCCAGCAGGATACGGAGGGGAGGCACCGGGGAGCTGTTTTTT.

This chain uses TRBV7-6 with TRBJ2-2; TRBD2 might be the D (6 bases). The V end was cut by 6 bases, the J end by 5 bases, with 25 bases between. CDR1 is SGHVS and CDR2 is FNYEAQ in the germline V gene. The CDR3 consists of 18 residues. In DNA, the CDR3 is TGTGCCAGCAGGAGCCGCGGTAGCGAAAACGGGGGAACCGGGGAGCTGTTTTTT. Translating it yields CASRSRGSENGGTGELFF.

Here the CDR3 reads CASRGTSGSYEQYF. As DNA, the CDR3 is TGTGCCAGCAGGGGGACTAGCGGGAGTTACGAGCAGTACTTC. This chain links TRBV2 with TRBJ2-7; 14 bases fit TRBD2. V was clipped by 6 bases and J by 4 bases; unmatched bases: 2. There are 14 residues in the CDR3. In germline, CDR1 is SNHLY, CDR2 FYNNEI.

The chain is built from TRBV29-1 and TRBJ2-7, with TRBD2 matching 11 bases. The length of the CDR3 is 13 residues. J gave up 4 bases and V 6 bases, and 5 bases lay outside the gene matches. Germline CDR1 and CDR2: SQVTM and ANQGSEA. The CDR3: CSVGTSGLYEQYF. As DNA, the CDR3 is TGCAGCGTGGGGACTAGCGGACTATACGAGCAGTACTTC.

This clone has a single count. The chain uses TRBV11-2 and TRBJ2-1, with D possibly being TRBD1 (5 bases). The ends were cut back, 0 bases at V and 6 bases at J, with 12 bases in the middle. This CDR3 has 15 amino acids. The germline gives CDR1 SGHAT, CDR2 FQNNGV. The CDR3 nucleotides are TGTGCCAGCAGCTTAGAGGTTAGGCAGGGCAATGAGCAGTTCTTC. Translation gives CASSLEVRQGNEQFF.

CDR3 residues: CASSKTVLNQPQHF. DNA for the CDR3: TGTGCCAGCAGCAAAACAGTGCTAAATCAGCCCCAGCATTTT. The rearrangement joins TRBV7-2 to TRBJ1-5; D gene ambiguous. From germline, CDR1 is SGHTA and CDR2 FQGNSA. CDR3 length: 14 residues. V gave up 5 bases and J gave up 4 bases, with 12 bases separating them.

This CDR3 reads CASSPGQRGTNEKLFF. CDR3 bases: TGTGCCAGCAGCCCGGGACAGAGGGGGACGAATGAAAAACTGTTTTTT. This sequence joins TRBV5-4 and TRBJ1-4; 7 bases agree with TRBD1. After removal of 4 bases from V and 5 bases from J, the junction contained 11 bases not matched to a gene. This CDR3 comprises 16 residues. Per the germline V gene, CDR1 is SGHNT and CDR2 is YYREEE (reference sequence).

This rearrangement joins TRBV21-1 to TRBJ2-1; the table's D call TRBD2 went unverified against the DNA. TRBV21-1 is listed as a pseudogene. CDR3 length: 16 residues. CDR3 in amino acids: CASSKEGDPGDNEQFF. The DNA for the CDR3 is TGTGCCAGCAGCAAAGAGGGTGACCCCGGGGACAATGAGCAGTTCTTC.

This clone was recorded once. The chain links TRBV18 to TRBJ1-4, with a tentative D call TRBD1 (6 bases). Germline CDR1 is KGHSH and CDR2 is LQKENI. Trimming shortened V by 0 bases and J by 8 bases, and 19 bases separated the two germline ends. The CDR3 runs 17 residues. This CDR3 is CASSPPSSTGMDEKLFF. The CDR3 DNA is TGTGCCAGCTCACCACCTTCCTCTACAGGGATGGACGAAAAACTGTTTTTT.

J is TRBJ1-3 and V is TRBV4-1; the D is unclear. The germline gives CDR1 MGHRA, CDR2 YSYEKL. The CDR3 is 13 amino acids. Deletions cut 1 base from V and 3 bases from J, with 4 bases between. CDR3 nucleotide sequence: TGCGCCAGCAGCCAAGTCCATGGAAACACCATATATTTT. It specifies CASSQVHGNTIYF.

The chain couples TRBV7-2 to TRBJ2-1, with 13 bases matching TRBD2. Looked up from germline, CDR1 is SGHTA and CDR2 is FQGNSA. The length of the CDR3 is 16 residues. Trimming removed 2 bases from V and 6 bases from J; junction bases left unmatched: 4. CDR3 protein: CASSLRLAGGINEQFF. The CDR3 region has the DNA TGTGCCAGCAGCTTAAGACTAGCGGGGGGAATCAATGAGCAGTTCTTC.

This rearrangement joins TRBV27 to TRBJ2-1, with 9 bases lining up with TRBD1. V shed 7 bases, J shed 5 bases, and the junction held 6 bases outside the gene matches. The CDR3 contains 14 residues. From germline, CDR1 is MNHEY and CDR2 SMNVEV (reference sequence). CDR3 in DNA: TGTGCCAGCACCCGGACAGGGGCTGACAATGAGCAGTTCTTC. Protein product: CASTRTGADNEQFF.

The J gene is TRBJ2-7, the V gene TRBV5-4, with a tentative D call TRBD1 (5 bases). CDR1 and CDR2 (germline): SGHNT, YYREEE (reference sequence). Trimming left V 2 bases short and J 4 bases short, with 13 bases between. The CDR3 runs 14 residues. CDR3: CASSFRGFGYEQYF. Here the CDR3 DNA reads TGTGCCAGCAGCTTTAGGGGATTCGGGTACGAGCAGTACTTC.

The CDR3 nucleotides are TGTGCCATCAGTGCGAGGACCGCTAGGGAGGGGTCCTATGGCTACACCTTC. Translating it yields CAISARTAREGSYGYTF. The chain uses TRBV10-3 and TRBJ1-2; D may be TRBD1 (5 bases). The germline gives CDR1 ENHRY, CDR2 SYGVKD. The V gene lost 4 bases and the J gene lost 4 bases, with 22 bases spanning the gap. The CDR3 is made up of 17 amino acids.

The rearrangement links TRBV25-1 to TRBJ2-3; 7 bases match TRBD2. CDR3 length: 14 residues. The J segment lost 2 bases and the V segment lost 7 bases, leaving 6 bases of the junction unmatched. Germline lookup yields CDR1 MGHDK and CDR2 SYGVNS. The CDR3 DNA sequence: TGTGCCAGCAAGTCTAGCGGATTCACAGATACGCAGTATTTT. It translates to CASKSSGFTDTQYF.

The chain recombines TRBV9 with TRBJ2-1; 9 bases match TRBD1. Losses at the gene ends were 3 bases for V and 6 bases for J; bases not matched to a gene: 7. Germline CDR1 is SGDLS and CDR2 is YYNGEE. CDR3 size: 15 residues. The CDR3 sequence is CASSEGQGNTNEQFF. The DNA for the CDR3 is TGTGCCAGCAGCGAGGGACAGGGTAACACCAATGAGCAGTTCTTC.

Comment on this clone: Other DNA sequences in the sample encode the same CDR3. The V gene is TRBV19, the J gene TRBJ1-5, with TRBD1 matching 7 bases. This CDR3 has 14 residues. Trimming at V came to 2 bases and at J to 4 bases, leaving 2 bases not matched to a gene. The V gene's germline CDR1 is LNHDA and CDR2 SQIVND (reference sequence). CDR3 residues: CASSIRDSNQPQHF. The CDR3 nucleotides read TGTGCCAGTAGTATAAGGGACAGTAATCAGCCCCAGCATTTT.